This T cell receptor (beta chain) was recovered during a study of identical twins. Study results and caveats: Twins showed weaker excess sharing in their beta out-of-frame sequences.

TCRdb re-analysed the 5' RACE reads in MiXCR, keeping a single row per CDR3 protein. Of 350,000 to 600,000 distinct CDR3 sequences in the sample, 13% to 15% were seen once. Comments on this clonotype: What it binds is unknown.

The germline V gene encodes CDR1 SEHNR and CDR2 FQNEAQ (reference sequence). The CDR3 covers 17 residues. The V end was cut by 5 bases, the J end by 7 bases, with 21 bases between. The sample also formed part of further work on yellow fever vaccine responses in identical twins.

Sequenced material: CD4+ T cells sorted from blood. The V gene is TRBV7-9, the J gene TRBJ1-6, with a possible D match to TRBD1 (6 bases). The receptor's source is a woman aged 18-35 years in good health. CDR3: CASSPGDGRGGNSPLHF. CDR3 DNA sequence: TGTGCCAGCAGCCCAGGGGACGGACGCGGTGGGAATTCACCCCTCCACTTT.